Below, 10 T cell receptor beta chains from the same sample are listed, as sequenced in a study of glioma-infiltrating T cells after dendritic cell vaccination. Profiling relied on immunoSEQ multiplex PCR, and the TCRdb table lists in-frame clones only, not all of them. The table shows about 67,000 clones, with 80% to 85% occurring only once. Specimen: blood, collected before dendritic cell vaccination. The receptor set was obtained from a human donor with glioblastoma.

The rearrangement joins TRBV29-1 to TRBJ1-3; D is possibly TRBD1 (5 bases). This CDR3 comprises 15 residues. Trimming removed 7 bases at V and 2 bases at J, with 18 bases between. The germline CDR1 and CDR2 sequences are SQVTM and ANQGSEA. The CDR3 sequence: CSAPGGGFAGNTIYF. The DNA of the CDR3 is TGCAGCGCCCCGGGGGGGGGTTTTGCTGGAAACACCATATATTTT. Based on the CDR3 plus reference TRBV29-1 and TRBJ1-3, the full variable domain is SAVISQKPSRDICQRGTSLTIQCQVDSQVTMMFWYRQQPGQSLTLIATANQGSEATYESGFVIDKFPISRPNLTFSTLTVSNMSPEDSSIYLCSAPGGGFAGNTIYFGEGSWLTVV.

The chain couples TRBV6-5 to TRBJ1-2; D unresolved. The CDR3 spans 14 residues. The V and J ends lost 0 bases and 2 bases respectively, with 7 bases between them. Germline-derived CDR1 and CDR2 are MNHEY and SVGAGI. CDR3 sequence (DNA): TGTGCCAGCAGTTACTCGATACAGAACTATGGCTACACCTTC. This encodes CASSYSIQNYGYTF.

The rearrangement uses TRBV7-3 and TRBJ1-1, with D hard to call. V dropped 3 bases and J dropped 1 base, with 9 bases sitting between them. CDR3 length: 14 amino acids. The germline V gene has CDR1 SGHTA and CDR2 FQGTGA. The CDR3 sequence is CASSLGGENTEAFF. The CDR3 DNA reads TGTGCCAGCAGCTTGGGCGGGGAGAACACTGAAGCTTTCTTT.

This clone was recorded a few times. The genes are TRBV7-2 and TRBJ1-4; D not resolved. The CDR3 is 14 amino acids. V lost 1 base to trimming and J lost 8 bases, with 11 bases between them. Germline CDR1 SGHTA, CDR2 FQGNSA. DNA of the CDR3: TGTGCCAGCAGCTTAGGGGCCGGGGTGGAAAAACTGTTTTTT. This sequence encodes CASSLGAGVEKLFF.

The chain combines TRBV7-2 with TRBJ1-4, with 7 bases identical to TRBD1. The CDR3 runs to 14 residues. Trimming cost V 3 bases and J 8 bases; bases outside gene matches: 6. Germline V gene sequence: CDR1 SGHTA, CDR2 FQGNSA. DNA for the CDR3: TGTGCCAGCAGCTTGGAGCTACAGGGGGAAAAACTGTTTTTT. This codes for CASSLELQGEKLFF.

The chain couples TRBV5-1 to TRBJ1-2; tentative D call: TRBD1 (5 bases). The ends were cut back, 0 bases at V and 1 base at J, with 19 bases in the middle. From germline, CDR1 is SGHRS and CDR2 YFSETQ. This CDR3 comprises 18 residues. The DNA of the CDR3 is TGCGCCAGCAGCTTGGGGTTCTGGGGCCAAGATCTTAACTATGGCTACACCTTC. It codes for CASSLGFWGQDLNYGYTF.

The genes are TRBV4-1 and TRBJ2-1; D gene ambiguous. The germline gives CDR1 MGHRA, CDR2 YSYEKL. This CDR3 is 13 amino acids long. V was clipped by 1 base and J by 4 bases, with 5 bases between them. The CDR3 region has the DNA TGCGCCAGCAGCCAAGTAGATTACAATGAGCAGTTCTTC. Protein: CASSQVDYNEQFF.

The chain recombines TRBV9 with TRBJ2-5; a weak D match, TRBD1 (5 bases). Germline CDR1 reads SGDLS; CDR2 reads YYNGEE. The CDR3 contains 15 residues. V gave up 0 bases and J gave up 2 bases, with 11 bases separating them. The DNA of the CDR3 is TGTGCCAGCAGCGTAGGACAGACGATACAAGAGACCCAGTACTTC. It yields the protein CASSVGQTIQETQYF.

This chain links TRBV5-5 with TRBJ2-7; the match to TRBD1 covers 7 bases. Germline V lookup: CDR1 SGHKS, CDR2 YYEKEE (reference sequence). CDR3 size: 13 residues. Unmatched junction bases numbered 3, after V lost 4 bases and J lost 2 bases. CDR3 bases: TGTGCCAGCAGCCCGGGACAGACCTACGAGCAGTACTTC. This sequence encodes CASSPGQTYEQYF.

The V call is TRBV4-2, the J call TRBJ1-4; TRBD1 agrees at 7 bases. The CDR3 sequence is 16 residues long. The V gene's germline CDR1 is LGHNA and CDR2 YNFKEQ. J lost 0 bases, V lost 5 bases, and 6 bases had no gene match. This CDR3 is CASSFGTEATNEKLFF. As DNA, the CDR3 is TGTGCCAGCAGCTTCGGGACAGAGGCAACTAATGAAAAACTGTTTTTT.